This T cell receptor (beta chain) was captured in a study of T cell repertoires in cytomegalovirus infection. Study as a whole: It was the public TCR beta signatures that indicated both CMV infection and matching HLA type.

MiXCR was run by TCRdb on the reads, yielding one entry per CDR3 protein. The data contain over 300,000 distinct CDR3 sequences, around a tenth of them seen just once; the ten biggest clones take up over 3.5%. This CDR3 is built from 16 residues. The germline CDR1 and CDR2 sequences are MGHRA and YSYEKL. The V end lost 3 bases, the J end lost 1 base, and 13 bases lay between the germline ends. As concerns this clonotype: No antigen is known for it.

Study-wide results and limits: There were HLA-C-restricted CMV-specific TCR beta clonotypes dominating the ex vivo response. There were carriers of CMV plus the relevant HLA, and cumulative public TCR beta family frequency identified them.

The sample was PBMCs. This TCR was sampled from a human donor in good health (CMV status not recorded). Some clones in this sample may be carry-over from other donors' samples. This rearrangement joins TRBV4-1 to TRBJ1-5, with no clear D. The CDR3 nucleotides read TGCGCCAGCAGCCAGTTATATGGACGGAGCAATCAGCCCCAGCATTTT. Translated, it gives CASSQLYGRSNQPQHF.